The sequence of this T cell receptor beta chain was determined in a study of OX40 agonist ivuxolimab in advanced cancers. The repertoire was sequenced with immunoSEQ multiplex PCR; TCRdb's copy has only in-frame clones and lacks some. The table records roughly 80,000 clones, about 88% of them present only once. This sequence was found in an adult with an advanced solid tumor such as melanoma, head and neck, liver or kidney cancer. The sample in question was CD4+ or CD8+ T cells sorted from blood, obtained in a trial of the OX40 agonist ivuxolimab.

This chain's CDR3 is CASSQRVGRLDEKLFF. DNA of the CDR3: TGCGCCAGCAGCCAGCGGGTAGGGCGCCTGGATGAAAAACTGTTTTTT. This chain links TRBV4-1 with TRBJ1-4; no definite D call. Germline-derived CDR1 and CDR2 are MGHRA and YSYEKL. The germline V and J ends were trimmed by 3 bases and 6 bases, with 17 bases remaining between them. This CDR3 has 16 residues.